Listed below are T cell receptor beta chains from one sample, sequenced in a study of technical replicates of blood from several donors. Produced via immunoSEQ multiplex PCR; TCRdb's table is partial and in-frame only. This sample has tens of thousands of clones, with 95% to 96% found just once. Material: T cells isolated from PBMCs. These receptors originate from a human donor in good health. The CDR3 runs from the conserved cysteine through the conserved F or W. The D gene is left open where the match is weak. Size values are once, few and many counts, or a class for expanded clones, and some rows have none.

len	v_gene	abundance	d_gene	j_gene	CDR3aa	CDR3nt
10	TRBV18	-	-	TRBJ1-1	CASSPGGAFF	TGTGCCAGCTCACCGGGGGGAGCTTTCTTT
15	TRBV19	-	TRBD1	TRBJ1-1	CASSSPDRGHTEAFF	TGTGCCAGTAGTTCCCCGGACAGGGGGCACACTGAAGCTTTCTTT
18	TRBV10-2	-	TRBD2	TRBJ2-7	CASSVIPGLAGTDYEQYF	TGCGCCAGCAGTGTTATCCCGGGACTAGCGGGGACAGACTACGAGCAGTACTTC
13	TRBV11-2	-	TRBD1	TRBJ1-2	CASRQGASLGYTF	TGTGCCAGCAGACAGGGGGCTTCTCTAGGCTACACCTTC
14	TRBV18	-	-	TRBJ2-1	CASSPGQSKNEQFF	TGTGCCAGCTCACCAGGACAGAGTAAGAATGAGCAGTTCTTC
12	TRBV5-1	few	-	TRBJ1-2	CASSLAGDGYTF	TGCGCCAGCAGCTTGGCGGGGGATGGCTACACCTTC
14	TRBV2	-	TRBD1	TRBJ1-1	CASSAQGANTEAFF	TGTGCCAGCAGTGCACAGGGGGCGAACACTGAAGCTTTCTTT
17	TRBV29-1	-	TRBD1	TRBJ1-1	CSVDHSGQGAWNTEAFF	TGCAGCGTTGACCACAGCGGACAGGGGGCGTGGAACACTGAAGCTTTCTTT
18	TRBV5-1	-	TRBD1	TRBJ2-1	CASSLYPTGIRAYNEQFF	TGCGCCAGCAGCTTGTACCCGACAGGGATCAGAGCCTACAATGAGCAGTTCTTC
12	TRBV5-4	-	-	TRBJ2-1	CASVAGTNEQFF	TGTGCCAGCGTTGCGGGGACCAATGAGCAGTTCTTC
13	TRBV4-1	-	TRBD1	TRBJ1-5	CASSQTGVAPQHF	TGCGCCAGCAGTCAAACAGGGGTTGCGCCCCAGCATTTT
13	TRBV7-9	-	-	TRBJ1-2	CASSLRVNYGYTF	TGTGCCAGCAGCTTACGGGTTAACTATGGCTACACCTTC
15	TRBV7-9	-	-	TRBJ2-6	CASSLVLSGANVLTF	TGTGCCAGCAGCTTAGTCCTTTCGGGGGCCAACGTCCTGACTTTC
13	TRBV6-5	-	-	TRBJ1-2	CASTVGQANGYTF	TGTGCCAGCACCGTGGGGCAGGCCAACGGCTACACCTTC
14	TRBV10-3	few	TRBD1	TRBJ1-1	CAISETGINTEAFF	TGTGCCATCAGCGAGACAGGGATAAACACTGAAGCTTTCTTT
13	TRBV6-4	-	TRBD2	TRBJ2-1	CASSLAGYNEQFF	TGTGCCAGTTCCCTAGCGGGTTACAATGAGCAGTTCTTC
12	TRBV27	-	-	TRBJ2-1	CATRTGNNEQFF	TGTGCCACCCGGACTGGAAACAATGAGCAGTTCTTC
12	TRBV11-3	-	-	TRBJ1-2	CGVEGRNYGYTF	TGTGGGGTCGAAGGGAGAAACTATGGCTACACCTTC